The sequence of this T cell receptor beta chain was determined in a study of CD8 T cells in Susac syndrome. Reverse transcription of roughly 0.5 to 1 ug RNA was carried out with random hexamers. With immunoSEQ multiplex PCR, TCR beta CDR3 was amplified across 54 Vbeta and 13 Jbeta. One entry per CDR3 protein, called by TCRdb with MiXCR from the immunoSEQ multiplex PCR reads. Of tens of thousands of distinct CDR3 sequences detected, about 93% appear once; the ten largest clones hold 0.26%. Study results and caveats: It was acknowledged in the study that the number of individuals who were included in its TCR sequencing and HLA analysis was relatively small.

Comments on this clonotype: What it binds is not known.

The sequenced material came from CD8+ T cells from PBMCs. This clonotype originated in a human donor in good health.

This CDR3 is CASTQQPYNSPLHF. The CDR3 nucleotides are TGTGCCAGCACCCAACAGCCATATAATTCACCCCTCCACTTT. This chain joins TRBV12-3 or TRBV12-4 and TRBJ1-6; D remains unclear. The CDR3 is made up of 14 amino acids. V lost 7 bases and J 4 bases, leaving 11 bases between the germline ends.